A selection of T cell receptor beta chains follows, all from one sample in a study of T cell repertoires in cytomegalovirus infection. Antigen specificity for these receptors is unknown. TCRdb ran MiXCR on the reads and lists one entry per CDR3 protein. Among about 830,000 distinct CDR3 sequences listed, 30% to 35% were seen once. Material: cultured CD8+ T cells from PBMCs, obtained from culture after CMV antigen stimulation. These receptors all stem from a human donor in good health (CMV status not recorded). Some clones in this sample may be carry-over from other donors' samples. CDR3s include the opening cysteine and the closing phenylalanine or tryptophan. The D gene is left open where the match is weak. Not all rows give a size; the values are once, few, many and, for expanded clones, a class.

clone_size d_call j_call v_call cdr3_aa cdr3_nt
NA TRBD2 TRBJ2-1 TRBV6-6 CASSYSGLAAKEEQFF TGTGCCAGCAGTTACTCAGGTCTAGCGGCGAAGGAAGAGCAGTTCTTC
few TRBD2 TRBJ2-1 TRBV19 CASSPASGGASYNEQFF TGTGCCAGTAGTCCTGCGAGCGGGGGCGCCTCCTACAATGAGCAGTTCTTC
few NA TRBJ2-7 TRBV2 CASRWISYEQYF TGTGCCAGCAGGTGGATCTCCTACGAGCAGTACTTC
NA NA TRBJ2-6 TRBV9 CASSGGAQSGANVLTF TGTGCCAGCAGCGGCGGGGCCCAATCTGGGGCCAACGTCCTGACTTTC
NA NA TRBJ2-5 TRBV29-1 CSVEDLRRGGETQYF TGCAGCGTTGAAGATCTGCGGCGGGGCGGAGAGACCCAGTACTTC
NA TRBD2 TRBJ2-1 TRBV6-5 CASRTSGLVSYNEQFF TGTGCCAGCAGAACCTCGGGACTAGTATCCTACAATGAGCAGTTCTTC
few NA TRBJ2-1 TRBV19 CASSTHNPTVNEQFF TGTGCCAGTAGTACGCATAACCCCACCGTAAATGAGCAGTTCTTC
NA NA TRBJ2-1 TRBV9 CASSVQGREQFF TGTGCCAGCAGCGTACAGGGGAGGGAGCAGTTCTTC
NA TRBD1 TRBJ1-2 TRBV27 CASSPRTGEGYGYTF TGTGCCAGCAGTCCCCGGACAGGGGAGGGCTATGGCTACACCTTC
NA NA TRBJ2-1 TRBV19 CASSIKGYYNEQFF TGTGCCAGTAGTATAAAAGGGTACTACAATGAGCAGTTCTTC
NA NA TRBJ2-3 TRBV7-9 CASSLTREADTQYF TGTGCCAGCAGCTTAACCAGGGAAGCAGATACGCAGTATTTT
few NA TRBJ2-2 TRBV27 CASKSGSNTGELFF TGTGCCAGCAAATCGGGTTCCAACACCGGGGAGCTGTTTTTT
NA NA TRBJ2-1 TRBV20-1 CSARQRVDYNEQFF TGCAGTGCTAGACAGCGGGTTGACTACAATGAGCAGTTCTTC
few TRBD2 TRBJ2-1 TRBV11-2 CASSLGRGVVMNEQFF TGTGCCAGCAGCTTAGGGCGGGGGGTAGTCATGAATGAGCAGTTCTTC
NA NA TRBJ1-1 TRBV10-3 CAISESTGTEAFF TGTGCCATCAGTGAGTCTACCGGGACTGAAGCTTTCTTT
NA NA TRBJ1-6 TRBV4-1 CASSQDTGYNSPLHF TGCGCCAGCAGCCAAGATACAGGCTACAATTCACCCCTCCACTTT
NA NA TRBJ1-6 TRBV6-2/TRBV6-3 CASSYPTVNSPLHF TGTGCCAGCAGTTACCCGACAGTTAATTCACCCCTCCACTTT
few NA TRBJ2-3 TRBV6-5 CATRGTDTQYF TGTGCCACCCGAGGCACAGATACGCAGTATTTT
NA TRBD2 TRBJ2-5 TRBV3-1 CASSQVQRGETQYF TGTGCCAGCAGCCAAGTACAGCGGGGAGAGACCCAGTACTTC
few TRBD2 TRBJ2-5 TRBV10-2 CASSESGGVAGRKETQYF TGCGCCAGCAGTGAGTCGGGGGGGGTAGCGGGAAGAAAAGAGACCCAGTACTTC
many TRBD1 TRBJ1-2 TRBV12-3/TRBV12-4 CASSAGTGAIYGYTF TGTGCCAGCAGTGCAGGGACAGGGGCGATTTATGGCTACACCTTC
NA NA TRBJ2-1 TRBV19 CASSNLAGEQFF TGTGCCAGTAGTAACTTAGCAGGAGAGCAGTTCTTC